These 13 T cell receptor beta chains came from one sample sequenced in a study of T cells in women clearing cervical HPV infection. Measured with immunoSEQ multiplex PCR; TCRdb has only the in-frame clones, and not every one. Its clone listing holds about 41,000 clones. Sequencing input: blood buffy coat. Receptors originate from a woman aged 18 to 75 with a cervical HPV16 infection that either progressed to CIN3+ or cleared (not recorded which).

CDR3 bases read: TGTGCCAGCAGCCCTCCGGGACAGTCCTACGAG. This translates into CASSPPGQSYE. The complete CDR3 sequence is CASSPPGQSYEQYF. This rearrangement joins TRBV7-8 to TRBJ2-7; 7 nucleotides match TRBD1. The CDR3 extends 3 residues past the end of the read, so its final part is completed from the germline J gene. This CDR3 has 14 amino acids. V lost 5 bases and J lost 1; bases outside the gene matches: 5. The germline CDR1 and CDR2 sequences are SGHVS and FQNEAQ.

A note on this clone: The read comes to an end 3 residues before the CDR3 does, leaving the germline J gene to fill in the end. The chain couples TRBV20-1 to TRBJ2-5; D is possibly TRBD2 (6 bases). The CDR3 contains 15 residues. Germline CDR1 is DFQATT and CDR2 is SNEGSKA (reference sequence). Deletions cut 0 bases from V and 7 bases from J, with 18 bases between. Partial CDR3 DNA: TGCAGTGCTAGAGAGTTTGGGACTCGTCTTGGGACC. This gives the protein CSAREFGTRLGT. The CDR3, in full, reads CSAREFGTRLGTQYF.

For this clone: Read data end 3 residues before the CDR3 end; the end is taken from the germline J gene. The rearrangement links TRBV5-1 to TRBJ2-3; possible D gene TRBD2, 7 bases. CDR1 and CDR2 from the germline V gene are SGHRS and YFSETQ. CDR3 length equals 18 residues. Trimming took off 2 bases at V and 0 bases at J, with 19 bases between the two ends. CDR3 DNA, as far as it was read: TGCGCCAGCAGCTTCGGCCGGGGGGCCGACTCTAGCACAGATACG. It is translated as CASSFGRGADSSTDT. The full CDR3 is CASSFGRGADSSTDTQYF.

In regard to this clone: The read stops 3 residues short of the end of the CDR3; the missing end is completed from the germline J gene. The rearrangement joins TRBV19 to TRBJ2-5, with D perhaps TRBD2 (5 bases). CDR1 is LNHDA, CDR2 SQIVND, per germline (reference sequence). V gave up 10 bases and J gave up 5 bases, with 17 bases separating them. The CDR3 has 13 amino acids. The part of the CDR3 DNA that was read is TGTGCCACTCGGGAACTAGATTTGGAGACC. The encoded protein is CATRELDLET. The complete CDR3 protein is CATRELDLETQYF. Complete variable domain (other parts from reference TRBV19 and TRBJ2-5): DGGITQSPKYLFRKEGQNVTLSCEQNLNHDAMYWYRQDPGQGLRLIYYSQIVNDFQKGDIAEGYSVSREKKESFPLTVTSAQKNPTAFYLCATRELDLETQYFGPGTRLLVL.

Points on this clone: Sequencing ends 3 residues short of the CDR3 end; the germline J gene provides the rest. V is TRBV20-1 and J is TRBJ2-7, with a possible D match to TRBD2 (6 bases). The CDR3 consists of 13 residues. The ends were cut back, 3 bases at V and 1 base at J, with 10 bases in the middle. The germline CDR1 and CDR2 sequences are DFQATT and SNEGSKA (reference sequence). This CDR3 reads CSARGSGSYEQYF. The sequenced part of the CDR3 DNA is TGCAGTGCTAGGGGTAGCGGATCCTACGAG.

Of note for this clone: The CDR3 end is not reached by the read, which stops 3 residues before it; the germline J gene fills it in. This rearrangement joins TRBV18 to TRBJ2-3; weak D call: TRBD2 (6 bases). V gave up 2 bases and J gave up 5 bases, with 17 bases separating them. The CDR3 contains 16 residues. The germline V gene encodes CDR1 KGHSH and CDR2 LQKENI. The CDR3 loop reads CASSPTAGKGIDTQYF. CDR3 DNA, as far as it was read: TGTGCCAGCTCACCAACGGCGGGGAAGGGGATAGATACG.

CDR3 in amino acids: CASTKLTGAEIYEQYF. The DNA read from the CDR3 is TGTGCCAGCACCAAACTTACAGGGGCAGAGATCTACGAG. The chain joins TRBV27 to TRBJ2-7; 7 nucleotides agree with TRBD1. The sequence runs out 3 residues before the end of the CDR3; the remainder is reconstructed from the germline J gene. Trimming cost V 7 bases and J 3 bases; bases outside gene matches: 15. Per germline, CDR1 MNHEY and CDR2 SMNVEV (reference sequence). The CDR3 loop spans 16 amino acids.

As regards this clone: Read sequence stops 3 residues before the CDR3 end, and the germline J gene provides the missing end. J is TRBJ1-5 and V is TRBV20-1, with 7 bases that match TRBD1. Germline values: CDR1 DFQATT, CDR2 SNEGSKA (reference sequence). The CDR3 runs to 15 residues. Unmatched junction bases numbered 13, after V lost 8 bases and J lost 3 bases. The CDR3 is CSIKSTGQLNQPQHF. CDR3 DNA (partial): TGCAGTATAAAAAGTACGGGACAGCTCAATCAGCCC.

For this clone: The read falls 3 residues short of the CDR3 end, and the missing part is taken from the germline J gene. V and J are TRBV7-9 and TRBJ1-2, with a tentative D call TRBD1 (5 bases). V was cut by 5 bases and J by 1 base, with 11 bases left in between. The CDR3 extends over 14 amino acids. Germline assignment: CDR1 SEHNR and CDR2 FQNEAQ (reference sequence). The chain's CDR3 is CASSDRALNYGYTF. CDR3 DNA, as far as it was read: TGTGCCAGCAGCGACAGAGCCCTTAACTATGGC.

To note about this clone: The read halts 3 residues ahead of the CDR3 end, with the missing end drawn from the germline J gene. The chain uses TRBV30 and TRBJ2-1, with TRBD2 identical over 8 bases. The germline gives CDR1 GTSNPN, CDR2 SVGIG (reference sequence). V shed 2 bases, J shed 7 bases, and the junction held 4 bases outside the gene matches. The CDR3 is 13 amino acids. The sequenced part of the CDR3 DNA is TGTGCCTGGAGTAGGACGGGGGGGAATGAG. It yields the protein CAWSRTGGNE. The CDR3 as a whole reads CAWSRTGGNEQFF.

CDR3 sequence: CASSLSGLASYEQYF. The DNA read from the CDR3 is TGTGCCAGCAGCTTATCAGGGTTGGCCTCCTACGAG. This sequence joins TRBV5-4 and TRBJ2-7, with TRBD1 as a possible D gene (5 bases). The CDR3 end falls 3 residues outside the read, so it is completed with the germline J gene. CDR3 length: 15 amino acids. Germline CDR1 is SGHNT and CDR2 is YYREEE (reference sequence). With 2 bases removed from V and 0 bases from J, the gap between germline ends came to 12 bases.

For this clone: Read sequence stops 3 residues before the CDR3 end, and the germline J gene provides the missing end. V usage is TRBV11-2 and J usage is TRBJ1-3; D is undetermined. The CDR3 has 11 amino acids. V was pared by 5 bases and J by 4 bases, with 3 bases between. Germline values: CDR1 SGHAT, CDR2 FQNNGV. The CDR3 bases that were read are TGTGCCAGCAGCGCGGGAAACACC. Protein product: CASSAGNT. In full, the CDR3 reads CASSAGNTIYF. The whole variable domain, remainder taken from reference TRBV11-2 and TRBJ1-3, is EAGVAQSPRYKIIEKRQSVAFWCNPISGHATLYWYQQILGQGPKLLIQFQNNGVVDDSQLPKDRFSAERLKGVDSTLKIQPAKLEDSAVYLCASSAGNTIYFGEGSWLTVV.

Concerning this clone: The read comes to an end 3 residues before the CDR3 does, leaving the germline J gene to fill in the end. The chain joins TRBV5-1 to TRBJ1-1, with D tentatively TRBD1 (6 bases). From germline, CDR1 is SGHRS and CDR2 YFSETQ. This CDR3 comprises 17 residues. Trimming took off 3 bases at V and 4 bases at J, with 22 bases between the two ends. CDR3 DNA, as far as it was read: TGCGCCAGCAGCTCACAGCCCGCAGGGGAAGGGGTCACTGAA. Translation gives CASSSQPAGEGVTE. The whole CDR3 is CASSSQPAGEGVTEAFF.